Listed here are 29 T cell receptor beta chains from one sample, sequenced in a study of blood T cell repertoires in COVID-19. The repertoire was sequenced with immunoSEQ multiplex PCR; TCRdb's copy has only in-frame clones and lacks some. The table records about 220,000 clones, 84% of them present only once. The sample comprised peripheral blood. These receptors were collected from a man aged 45-65 years with active or convalescent COVID-19.

Regarding this clone: Other DNA sequences within the sample encode an identical CDR3. The J gene is TRBJ1-6, the V gene TRBV28; 9 nucleotides line up with TRBD1. CDR3 length: 14 residues. Germline-derived CDR1 and CDR2 are MDHEN and SYDVKM. Unmatched junction bases numbered 4, after V lost 6 bases and J lost 7 bases. In DNA, the CDR3 is TGTGCCAGCAGCTTGACAGGGGGAAATTCACCCCTCCACTTT. It yields the protein CASSLTGGNSPLHF.

The chain uses TRBV27 and TRBJ2-1; 8 bases are shared with TRBD1. CDR1 and CDR2 (germline): MNHEY, SMNVEV (reference sequence). The CDR3 is made up of 14 amino acids. The J segment lost 5 bases and the V segment lost 8 bases, leaving 8 bases of the junction unmatched. This CDR3 is CASGHRGYHNEQFF. CDR3 sequence (DNA): TGTGCCAGCGGACACAGGGGGTATCACAATGAGCAGTTCTTC.

The chain is built from TRBV14 and TRBJ1-2; possibly TRBD1 for D (5 bases). Germline V gene data show CDR1 as SGHDN and CDR2 as FVKESK. The CDR3 consists of 17 residues. Trimming took 0 bases from V and 3 from J, leaving 17 bases between them. The CDR3 here is CASSQDPRRGADYGYTF. The DNA for the CDR3 is TGTGCCAGCAGCCAAGACCCACGGAGGGGCGCTGACTATGGCTACACCTTC.

The chain uses TRBV27 and TRBJ1-2, with D maybe TRBD1 (5 bases). V was cut by 0 bases and J by 6 bases, with 11 bases left in between. Germline V CDR1 and CDR2: MNHEY, SMNVEV (reference sequence). The CDR3 is 14 amino acids. The CDR3 coding sequence is TGTGCCAGCAGTTTATCCCCGACAGTCCATGGCTACACCTTC. Protein sequence: CASSLSPTVHGYTF.

The CDR3 sequence is CASSKRQGADSTDTQYF. The DNA of the CDR3 is TGTGCCAGCAGCAAACGACAGGGGGCGGACTCTACAGATACGCAGTATTTT. V usage is TRBV7-8 and J usage is TRBJ2-3; 10 bases agree with TRBD1. CDR3 size: 17 residues. CDR1 is SGHVS and CDR2 is FQNEAQ in the germline V gene. J lost 3 bases, V lost 5 bases, and 11 bases had no gene match.

The J gene is TRBJ2-2, the V gene TRBV7-3, with a weak D call TRBD2 (6 bases). Trimming took off 4 bases at V and 5 bases at J, with 11 bases between the two ends. Germline V gene lookup returns CDR1 SGHTA and CDR2 FQGTGA. This CDR3 comprises 14 residues. CDR3 protein: CASSSQGGTGELFF. The CDR3 DNA reads as TGTGCCAGCAGCTCCCAGGGAGGAACCGGGGAGCTGTTTTTT. Together with reference TRBV7-3 and TRBJ2-2, the CDR3 gives the full variable domain: GAGVSQTPSNKVTEKGKYVELRCDPISGHTALYWYRQSLGQGPEFLIYFQGTGAADDSGLPNDRFFAVRPEGSVSTLKIQRTERGDSAVYLCASSSQGGTGELFFGEGSRLTVL.

This chain links TRBV19 with TRBJ1-5; 7 nucleotides agree with TRBD1. This CDR3 is 15 amino acids long. Germline CDR1 is LNHDA and CDR2 is SQIVND (reference sequence). Unmatched junction bases numbered 3, after V lost 1 base and J lost 3 bases. CDR3 loop: CASSIGGQSNQPQHF. The CDR3 nucleotides read TGTGCCAGTAGTATAGGGGGACAGTCCAATCAGCCCCAGCATTTT.

The chain couples TRBV7-8 to TRBJ1-1, with D uncertain. The CDR3 is 13 amino acids. From germline, CDR1 is SGHVS and CDR2 FQNEAQ. Trimming removed 1 base from V and 5 bases from J, with 8 bases in between. The CDR3 DNA reads TGTGCCAGCAGCTTAGTTCCGGGGACTGAAGCTTTCTTT. This encodes CASSLVPGTEAFF.

The J gene is TRBJ2-3, the V gene TRBV5-1; D unclear. V was clipped by 7 bases and J by 0 bases, with 6 bases between them. Germline loops: CDR1 SGHRS, CDR2 YFSETQ. The CDR3 is 12 residues long. CDR3 nucleotide sequence: TGCGCCAGCCAACAGAGCACAGATACGCAGTATTTT. Its translation is CASQQSTDTQYF.

The chain combines TRBV5-4 with TRBJ1-2; D gene unclear. In germline, CDR1 is SGHNT, CDR2 YYREEE (reference sequence). The CDR3 is made up of 12 amino acids. V lost 0 bases and J lost 4, with 4 bases in between. CDR3 nucleotide sequence: TGTGCCAGCAGCTTGGACAGCTATGGCTACACCTTC. It encodes CASSLDSYGYTF.

This chain uses TRBV19 with TRBJ1-6, with 7 bases aligning to TRBD1. CDR1 LNHDA and CDR2 SQIVND come from the germline V gene (reference sequence). J was trimmed by 8 bases and V by 5 bases; bases with no gene match: 6. This CDR3 spans 14 amino acids. CDR3 DNA: TGTGCCAGTAGTCGACGACAGGGCGATTCACCCCTCCACTTT. The encoded protein is CASSRRQGDSPLHF.

The rearrangement links TRBV30 to TRBJ2-3; 13 nucleotides align to TRBD2. Losses at the gene ends were 1 base for V and 2 bases for J; bases not matched to a gene: 12. The CDR3 is 19 amino acids. Per germline, CDR1 GTSNPN and CDR2 SVGIG (reference sequence). The DNA for the CDR3 is TGTGCCTGGAGTGAGTTGGAACTAGCGGGAGGGTTGTTCACAGATACGCAGTATTTT. Translating it yields CAWSELELAGGLFTDTQYF.

J is TRBJ2-1 and V is TRBV4-2, with unresolved D. The germline V gene has CDR1 LGHNA and CDR2 YNFKEQ. The CDR3 runs to 14 residues. Trimming took off 1 base at V and 5 bases at J, with 9 bases between the two ends. CDR3 nucleotides: TGTGCCAGCAGCCAAGTGGGCCTGAACAATGAGCAGTTCTTC. Protein product: CASSQVGLNNEQFF.

The genes are TRBV5-1 and TRBJ1-1; D possibly corresponds to TRBD1 (5 bases). CDR3 length: 15 residues. CDR1 is SGHRS and CDR2 is YFSETQ in the germline V gene. V lost 0 bases and J lost 3, with 12 bases in between. The CDR3 coding sequence is TGCGCCAGCAGCTTGGATGAGACAGAATACACTGAAGCTTTCTTT. As protein: CASSLDETEYTEAFF.

The chain links TRBV24-1 to TRBJ2-3, with 8 bases fitting TRBD2. CDR3 length: 15 amino acids. V was pared by 6 bases and J by 0 bases, with 4 bases of the junction left unmatched. Germline CDR1 and CDR2: KGHDR and SFDVKD. CDR3 loop: CATSRAGASTDTQYF. CDR3 nucleotide sequence: TGTGCCACCAGTAGAGCGGGGGCCAGCACAGATACGCAGTATTTT.

This clone was recorded only once. The CDR3 DNA sequence: TGTGCCAGCAGTTTGACAGCGGGAGGGGCCTACAATGAGCAGTTCTTC. This encodes CASSLTAGGAYNEQFF. The gene calls are TRBV28 and TRBJ2-1; 10 bases map to TRBD2. In germline, CDR1 is MDHEN, CDR2 SYDVKM. The length of the CDR3 is 16 residues. V lost 3 bases, J lost 2 bases, and 4 bases stayed unmatched.

This clone was seen once. V gene TRBV7-9 combines with J gene TRBJ2-3, with D possibly being TRBD1 (5 bases). Germline CDR1 SEHNR, CDR2 FQNEAQ (reference sequence). The CDR3 has 14 amino acids. Trimming took 3 bases from V and 0 from J, leaving 7 bases between them. In DNA form, the CDR3 reads TGTGCCAGCAGCTTGTCAGGGAGCACAGATACGCAGTATTTT. Translation: CASSLSGSTDTQYF. The full variable domain, its missing parts supplied by reference TRBV7-9 and TRBJ2-3, is DTGVSQNPRHKITKRGQNVTFRCDPISEHNRLYWYRQTLGQGPEFLTYFQNEAQLEKSRLLSDRFSAERPKGSFSTLEIQRTEQGDSAMYLCASSLSGSTDTQYFGPGTRLTVL.

The J gene is TRBJ2-7, the V gene TRBV7-8; TRBD1 agrees at 12 bases. Trimming cost V 6 bases and J 5 bases; bases outside gene matches: 8. CDR3 length: 15 amino acids. Per the germline V gene, CDR1 is SGHVS and CDR2 is FQNEAQ. As DNA, the CDR3 is TGTGCCAGCAGGCGGACCGGGACAGGGGGCCACGAGCAGTACGTC. This gives the protein CASRRTGTGGHEQYV.

V usage is TRBV5-5 and J usage is TRBJ2-1; a possible D gene is TRBD2 (5 bases). Germline CDR1 is SGHKS and CDR2 is YYEKEE (reference sequence). This CDR3 contains 15 residues. The germline V and J ends were trimmed by 4 bases and 9 bases, with 20 bases remaining between them. This CDR3 reads CASSLEVAAGGEQFF. CDR3 coding DNA: TGTGCCAGCAGCCTGGAAGTCGCCGCGGGCGGTGAGCAGTTCTTC.

V and J are TRBV4-1 and TRBJ2-3, with D perhaps TRBD2 (6 bases). Trimming took off 1 base at V and 3 bases at J, with 11 bases between the two ends. The CDR3 consists of 15 residues. Germline CDR1 reads MGHRA; CDR2 reads YSYEKL. In DNA, the CDR3 is TGCGCCAGCAGCCAAGCGCCGACTAGAACAGATACGCAGTATTTT. Translation: CASSQAPTRTDTQYF.

The chain recombines TRBV27 with TRBJ1-1, with TRBD1 as a possible D gene (5 bases). V was shortened by 2 bases and J by 6 bases, with 16 bases between the two germline ends. CDR3 length equals 15 residues. Germline CDR1 MNHEY, CDR2 SMNVEV (reference sequence). This CDR3 is CASSLGSWGGAEAFF. In DNA form, the CDR3 reads TGTGCCAGCAGTTTAGGATCCTGGGGGGGGGCTGAAGCTTTCTTT.

This chain connects TRBV5-1 to TRBJ2-3; 7 positions match TRBD1. The CDR3 consists of 16 residues. Trimming took 0 bases from V and 3 from J; bases not matched to a gene: 7. Germline lookup yields CDR1 SGHRS and CDR2 YFSETQ. This CDR3 is CASSLDTGVATDTQYF. The CDR3 region has the DNA TGCGCCAGCAGCTTGGACACAGGGGTAGCGACAGATACGCAGTATTTT.

The chain uses TRBV18 and TRBJ1-2; D is possibly TRBD1 (6 bases). This CDR3 contains 14 residues. Trimming took 3 bases from V and 2 from J, leaving 10 bases between them. Germline V gene data show CDR1 as KGHSH and CDR2 as LQKENI. CDR3 DNA: TGTGCCAGCTCACCTTTTAGGGGGAACTATGGCTACACCTTC. It codes for CASSPFRGNYGYTF.

The chain joins TRBV6-2 or TRBV6-3 to TRBJ1-5; 9 nucleotides match TRBD1. This CDR3 region has 16 residues. Germline assignment: CDR1 MNHEY and CDR2 SVGEGT. Unmatched junction bases numbered 7, after V lost 2 bases and J lost 5 bases. The chain's CDR3 is CASSYEGQGPDQPQHF. In DNA, the CDR3 is TGTGCCAGCAGTTACGAGGGACAGGGACCGGATCAGCCCCAGCATTTT.

V usage is TRBV28 and J usage is TRBJ2-1; TRBD1 matches 11 bases. V lost 4 bases, J lost 2 bases, and 7 bases stayed unmatched. The CDR3 sequence is 17 residues long. The germline gives CDR1 MDHEN, CDR2 SYDVKM. This CDR3 is CASSSPWTGGTYNEQFF. The CDR3 region has the DNA TGTGCCAGCAGTTCACCTTGGACAGGGGGCACCTACAATGAGCAGTTCTTC.

The chain recombines TRBV28 with TRBJ1-1; 7 nucleotides match TRBD1. The CDR3 spans 13 residues. From germline, CDR1 is MDHEN and CDR2 SYDVKM. The trim removed 7 bases at V and 6 bases at J, leaving 8 bases unmatched. The CDR3 DNA reads as TGTGCCAGCAAAGCGACAGGGCCCGCTGAAGCTTTCTTT. Protein product: CASKATGPAEAFF.

J is TRBJ2-7 and V is TRBV4-1; D is perhaps TRBD1 (5 bases). This CDR3 contains 15 residues. Germline-derived CDR1 and CDR2 are MGHRA and YSYEKL. V was trimmed by 1 base and J by 5 bases, leaving 15 bases between them. DNA of the CDR3: TGCGCCAGCAGCCAAGGGATCGGACAAGGAGACGAGCAGTACGTC. It encodes CASSQGIGQGDEQYV.

V gene TRBV12-3 or TRBV12-4 combines with J gene TRBJ2-3, with D maybe TRBD1 (6 bases). V lost 5 bases and J lost 7, with 10 bases in between. This CDR3 is 12 amino acids long. CDR3 residues: CASSATGNTQYF. DNA for the CDR3: TGTGCCAGCAGTGCCACAGGGAATACGCAGTATTTT.

The chain combines TRBV27 with TRBJ2-2; 9 bases match TRBD2. The V gene's germline CDR1 is MNHEY and CDR2 SMNVEV (reference sequence). The trim removed 3 bases at V and 7 bases at J, leaving 9 bases unmatched. The CDR3 covers 16 residues. The CDR3 sequence: CASSFLAGVRGGELFF. CDR3 DNA sequence: TGTGCCAGCAGTTTTTTAGCGGGAGTACGGGGCGGGGAGCTGTTTTTT.